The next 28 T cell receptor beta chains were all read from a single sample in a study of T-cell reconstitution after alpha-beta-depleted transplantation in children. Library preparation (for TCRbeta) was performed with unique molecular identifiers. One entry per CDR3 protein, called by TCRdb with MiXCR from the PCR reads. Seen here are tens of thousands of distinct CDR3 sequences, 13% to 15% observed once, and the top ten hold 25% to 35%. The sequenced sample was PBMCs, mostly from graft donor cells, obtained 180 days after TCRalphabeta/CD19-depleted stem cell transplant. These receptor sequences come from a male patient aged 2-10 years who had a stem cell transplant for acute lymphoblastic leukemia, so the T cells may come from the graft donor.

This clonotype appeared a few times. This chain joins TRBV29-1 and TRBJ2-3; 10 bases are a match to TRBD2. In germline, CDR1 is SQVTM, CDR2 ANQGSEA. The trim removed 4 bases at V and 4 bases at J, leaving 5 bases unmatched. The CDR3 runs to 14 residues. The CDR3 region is CSVAASGSADTQYF. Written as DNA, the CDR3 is TGCAGCGTTGCGGCTAGCGGGAGCGCAGATACGCAGTATTTT.

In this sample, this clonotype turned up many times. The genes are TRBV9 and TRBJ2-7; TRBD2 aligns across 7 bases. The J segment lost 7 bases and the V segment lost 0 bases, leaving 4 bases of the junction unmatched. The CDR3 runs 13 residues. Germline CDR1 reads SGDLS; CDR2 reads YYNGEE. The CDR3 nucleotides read TGTGCCAGCAGCGTAGGGACTAGGGATGAGCAGTACTTC. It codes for CASSVGTRDEQYF. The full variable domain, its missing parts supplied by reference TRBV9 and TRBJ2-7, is DSGVTQTPKHLITATGQRVTLRCSPRSGDLSVYWYQQSLDQGLQFLIQYYNGEERAKGNILERFSAQQFPDLHSELNLSSLELGDSALYFCASSVGTRDEQYFGPGTRLTVT.

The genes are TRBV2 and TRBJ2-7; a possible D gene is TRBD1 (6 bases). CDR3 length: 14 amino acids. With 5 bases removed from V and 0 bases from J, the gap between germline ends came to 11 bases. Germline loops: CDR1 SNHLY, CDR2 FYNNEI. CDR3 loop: CASSQDRLSYEQYF. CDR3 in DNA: TGTGCCAGCAGTCAAGACAGGCTCTCCTACGAGCAGTACTTC.

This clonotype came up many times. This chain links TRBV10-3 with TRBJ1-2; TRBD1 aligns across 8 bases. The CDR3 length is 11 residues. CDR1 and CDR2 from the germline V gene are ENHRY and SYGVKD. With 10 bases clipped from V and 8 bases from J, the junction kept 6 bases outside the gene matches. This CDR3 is CANGQGGGYTF. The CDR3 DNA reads TGTGCCAACGGACAGGGCGGAGGCTACACCTTC.

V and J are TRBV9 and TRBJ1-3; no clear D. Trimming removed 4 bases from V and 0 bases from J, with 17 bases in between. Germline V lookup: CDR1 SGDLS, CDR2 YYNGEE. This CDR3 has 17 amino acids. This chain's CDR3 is CASSPFRSYRSGNTIYF. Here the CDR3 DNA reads TGTGCCAGCAGCCCCTTCAGATCTTACCGCTCTGGAAACACCATATATTTT. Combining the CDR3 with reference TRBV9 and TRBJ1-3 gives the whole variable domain DSGVTQTPKHLITATGQRVTLRCSPRSGDLSVYWYQQSLDQGLQFLIQYYNGEERAKGNILERFSAQQFPDLHSELNLSSLELGDSALYFCASSPFRSYRSGNTIYFGEGSWLTVV.

The CDR3 protein is CASSYQIVDRTEAFF. CDR3 sequence (DNA): TGTGCCAGCAGTTACCAAATAGTAGACAGAACTGAAGCTTTCTTT. The chain is built from TRBV6-5 and TRBJ1-1; D perhaps matches TRBD1 (5 bases). The CDR3 covers 15 residues. Germline values: CDR1 MNHEY, CDR2 SVGAGI. Trimming left V 2 bases short and J 5 bases short, with 15 bases between.

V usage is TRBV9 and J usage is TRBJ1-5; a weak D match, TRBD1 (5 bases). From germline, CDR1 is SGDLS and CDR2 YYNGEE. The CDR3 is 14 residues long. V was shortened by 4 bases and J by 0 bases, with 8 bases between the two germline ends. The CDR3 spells CASSSQGSNQPQHF. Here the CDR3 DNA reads TGTGCCAGCAGCTCTCAGGGTAGCAATCAGCCCCAGCATTTT.

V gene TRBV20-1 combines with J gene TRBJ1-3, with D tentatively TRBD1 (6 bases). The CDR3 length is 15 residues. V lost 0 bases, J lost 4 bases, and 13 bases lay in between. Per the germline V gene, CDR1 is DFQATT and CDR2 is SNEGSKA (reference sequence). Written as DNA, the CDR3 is TGCAGTGCTAGAGATCCCCGGACAGTAGGAAACACCATATATTTT. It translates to CSARDPRTVGNTIYF.

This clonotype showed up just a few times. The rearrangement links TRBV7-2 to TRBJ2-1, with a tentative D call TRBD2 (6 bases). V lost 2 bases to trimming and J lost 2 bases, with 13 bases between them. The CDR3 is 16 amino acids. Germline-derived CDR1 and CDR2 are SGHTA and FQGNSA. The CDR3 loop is CASSLFGRKPYNEQFF. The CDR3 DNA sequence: TGTGCCAGCAGCTTATTTGGGAGGAAACCCTACAATGAGCAGTTCTTC.

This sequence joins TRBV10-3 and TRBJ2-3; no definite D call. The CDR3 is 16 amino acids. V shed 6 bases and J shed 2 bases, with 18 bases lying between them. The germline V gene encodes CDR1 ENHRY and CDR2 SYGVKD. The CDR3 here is CAIRPSSDAITDTQYF. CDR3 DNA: TGTGCCATCAGGCCGAGTTCAGATGCCATCACAGATACGCAGTATTTT.

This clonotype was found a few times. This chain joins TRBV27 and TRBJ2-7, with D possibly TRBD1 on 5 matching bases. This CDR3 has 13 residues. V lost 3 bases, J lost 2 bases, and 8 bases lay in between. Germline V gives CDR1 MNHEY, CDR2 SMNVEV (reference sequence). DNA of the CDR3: TGTGCCAGCAGTTTTGGGGCAGCCTACGAGCAGTACTTC. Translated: CASSFGAAYEQYF.

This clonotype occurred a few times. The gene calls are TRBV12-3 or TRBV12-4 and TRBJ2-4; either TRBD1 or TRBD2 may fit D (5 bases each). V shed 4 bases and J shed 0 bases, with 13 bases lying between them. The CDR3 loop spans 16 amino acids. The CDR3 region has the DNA TGTGCCAGCAGTTCGGGACGGAGGTTAGCCAAAAACATTCAGTACTTC. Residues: CASSSGRRLAKNIQYF.

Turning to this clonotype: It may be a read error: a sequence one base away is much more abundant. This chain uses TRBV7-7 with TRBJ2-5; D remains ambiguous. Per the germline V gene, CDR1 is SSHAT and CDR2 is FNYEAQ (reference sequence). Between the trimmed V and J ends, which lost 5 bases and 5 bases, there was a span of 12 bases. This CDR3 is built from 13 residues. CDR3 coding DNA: TGTGCCAGCAGCAATGACATGGGCGAGACCCAGTACTTC. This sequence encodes CASSNDMGETQYF.

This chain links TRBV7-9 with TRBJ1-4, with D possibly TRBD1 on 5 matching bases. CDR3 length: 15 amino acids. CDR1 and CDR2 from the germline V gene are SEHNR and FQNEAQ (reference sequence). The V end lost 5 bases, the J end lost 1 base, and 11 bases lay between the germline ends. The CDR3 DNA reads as TGTGCCAGCAGCCCCCTGGGGCGAACTAATGAAAAACTGTTTTTT. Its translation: CASSPLGRTNEKLFF.

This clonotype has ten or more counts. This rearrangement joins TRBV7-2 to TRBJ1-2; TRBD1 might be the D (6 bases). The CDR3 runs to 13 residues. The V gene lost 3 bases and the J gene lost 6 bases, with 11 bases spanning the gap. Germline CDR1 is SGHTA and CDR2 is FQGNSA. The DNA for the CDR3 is TGTGCCAGCAGCTTTCGACAGGTCCATGGCTACACCTTC. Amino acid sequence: CASSFRQVHGYTF.

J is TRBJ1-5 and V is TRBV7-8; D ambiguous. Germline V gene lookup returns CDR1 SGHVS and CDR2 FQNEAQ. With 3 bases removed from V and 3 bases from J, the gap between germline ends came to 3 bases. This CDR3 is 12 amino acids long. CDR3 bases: TGTGCCAGCAGCTTGACCAATCAGCCCCAGCATTTT. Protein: CASSLTNQPQHF.

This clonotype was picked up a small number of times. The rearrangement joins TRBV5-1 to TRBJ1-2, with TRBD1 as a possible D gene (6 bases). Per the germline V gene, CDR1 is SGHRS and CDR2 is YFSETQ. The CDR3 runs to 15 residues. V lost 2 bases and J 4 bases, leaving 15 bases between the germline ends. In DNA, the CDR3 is TGCGCCAGCAGCTTTTCGGGGGGCGCAGGCTATGGCTACACCTTC. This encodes CASSFSGGAGYGYTF.

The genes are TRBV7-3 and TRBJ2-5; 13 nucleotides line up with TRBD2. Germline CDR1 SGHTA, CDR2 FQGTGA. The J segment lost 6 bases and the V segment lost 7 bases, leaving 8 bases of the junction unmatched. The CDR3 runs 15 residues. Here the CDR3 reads CASNGLAGVGKTQYF. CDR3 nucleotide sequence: TGTGCCAGCAACGGACTAGCGGGAGTAGGAAAGACCCAGTACTTC.

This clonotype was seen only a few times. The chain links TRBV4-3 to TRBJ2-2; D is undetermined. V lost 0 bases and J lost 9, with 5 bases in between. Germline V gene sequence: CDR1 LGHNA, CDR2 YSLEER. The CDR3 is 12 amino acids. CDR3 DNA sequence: TGCGCCAGCAGCCAAGAGCCCAGGGAGCTGTTTTTT. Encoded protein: CASSQEPRELFF.

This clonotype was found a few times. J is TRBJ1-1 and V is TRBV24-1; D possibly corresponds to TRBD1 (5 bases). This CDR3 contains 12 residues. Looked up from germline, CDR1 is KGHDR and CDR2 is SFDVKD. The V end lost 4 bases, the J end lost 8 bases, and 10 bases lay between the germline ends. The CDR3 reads CATSDPAGEAFF. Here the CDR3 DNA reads TGTGCCACCAGTGACCCCGCAGGGGAAGCTTTCTTT.

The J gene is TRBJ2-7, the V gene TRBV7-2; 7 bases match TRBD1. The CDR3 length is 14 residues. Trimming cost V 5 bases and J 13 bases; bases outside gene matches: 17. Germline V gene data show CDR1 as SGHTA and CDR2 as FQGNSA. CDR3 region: CASSRTGTAVFRYF. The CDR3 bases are TGTGCCAGCAGCCGAACCGGGACAGCAGTCTTTCGCTACTTC.

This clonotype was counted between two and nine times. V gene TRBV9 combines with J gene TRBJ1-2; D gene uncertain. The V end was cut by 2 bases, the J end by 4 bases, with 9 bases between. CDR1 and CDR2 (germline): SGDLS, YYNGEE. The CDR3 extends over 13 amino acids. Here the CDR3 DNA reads TGTGCCAGCAGCGTCGCTCTAAGCTATGGCTACACCTTC. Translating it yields CASSVALSYGYTF.

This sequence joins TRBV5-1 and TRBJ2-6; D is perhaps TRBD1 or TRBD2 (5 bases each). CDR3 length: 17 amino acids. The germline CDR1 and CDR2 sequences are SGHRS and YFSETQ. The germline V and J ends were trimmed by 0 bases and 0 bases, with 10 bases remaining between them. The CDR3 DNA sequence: TGCGCCAGCAGCTTGGTATCAGGGAGCTCTGGGGCCAACGTCCTGACTTTC. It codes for CASSLVSGSSGANVLTF.

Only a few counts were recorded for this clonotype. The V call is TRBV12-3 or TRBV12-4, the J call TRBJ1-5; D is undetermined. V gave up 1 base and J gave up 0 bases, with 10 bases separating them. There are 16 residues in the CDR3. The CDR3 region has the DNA TGTGCCAGCAGTTTAGAGAGGGTTCATAGCAATCAGCCCCAGCATTTT. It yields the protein CASSLERVHSNQPQHF.

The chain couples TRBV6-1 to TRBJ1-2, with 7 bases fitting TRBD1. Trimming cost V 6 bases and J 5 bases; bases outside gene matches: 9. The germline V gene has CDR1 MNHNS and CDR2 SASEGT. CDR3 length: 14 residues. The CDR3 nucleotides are TGTGCCAGCAGGCCAGGGGGTTTCCCATATGGCTACACCTTC. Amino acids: CASRPGGFPYGYTF.

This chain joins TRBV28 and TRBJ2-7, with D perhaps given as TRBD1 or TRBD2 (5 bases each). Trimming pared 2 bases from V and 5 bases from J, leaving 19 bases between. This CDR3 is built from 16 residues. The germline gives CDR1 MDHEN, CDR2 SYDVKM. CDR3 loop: CASSLPSDRGANEQYF. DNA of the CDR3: TGTGCCAGCAGTTTACCCTCCGACAGAGGGGCGAACGAGCAGTACTTC. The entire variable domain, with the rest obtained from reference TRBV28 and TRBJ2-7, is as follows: DVKVTQSSRYLVKRTGEKVFLECVQDMDHENMFWYRQDPGLGLRLIYFSYDVKMKEKGDIPEGYSVSREKKERFSLILESASTNQTSMYLCASSLPSDRGANEQYFGPGTRLTVT.

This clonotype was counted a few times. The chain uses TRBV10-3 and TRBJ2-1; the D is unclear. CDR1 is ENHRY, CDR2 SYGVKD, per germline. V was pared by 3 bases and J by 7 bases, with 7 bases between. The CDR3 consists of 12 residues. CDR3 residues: CAISDRRNEQFF. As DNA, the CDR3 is TGTGCCATCAGTGATCGGCGGAATGAGCAGTTCTTC.

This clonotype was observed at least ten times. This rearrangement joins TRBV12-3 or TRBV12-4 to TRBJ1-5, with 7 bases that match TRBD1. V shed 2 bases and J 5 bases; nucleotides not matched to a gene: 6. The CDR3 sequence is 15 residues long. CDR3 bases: TGTGCCAGCAGTTTACGACAGGGTATCTATCAGCCCCAGCATTTT. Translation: CASSLRQGIYQPQHF.